This TCR beta chain was profiled in a study of cytomegalovirus exposure and HLA in healthy donors. Study observations and caveats: TCR beta chains numbering approximately 150 were designated cytomegalovirus-associated. DRB1 showed the most TCR associations and HLA-C the fewest in a later analysis, as rates varied by HLA locus. Sequencing likely generated an artifact that appeared as a cluster of highly shared sequence variants.

Though nominally healthy at sampling, donors likely had unrecorded immune exposures. Primers included in the PCR were 60 Vbeta and 13 Jbeta primers. Assay: immunoSEQ multiplex PCR; the TCRdb copy retains only in-frame clones and omits some. The sample holds about 110,000 clones, 60% to 80% seen once. This clone was counted once. Its antigen is undetermined. Germline V gene lookup returns CDR1 SNHLY and CDR2 FYNNEI. The CDR3 length is 16 residues. Trimming pared 1 base from V and 0 bases from J, leaving 10 bases between. The genes are TRBV2 and TRBJ2-4, with D unresolved. The specimen sequenced was PBMCs. The source is a man aged 40-49 years in good health and CMV-seronegative. The CDR3: CASSEGRFLAKNIQYF. In nucleotides, the CDR3 is TGTGCCAGCAGTGAAGGGCGGTTCTTAGCCAAAAACATTCAGTACTTC.